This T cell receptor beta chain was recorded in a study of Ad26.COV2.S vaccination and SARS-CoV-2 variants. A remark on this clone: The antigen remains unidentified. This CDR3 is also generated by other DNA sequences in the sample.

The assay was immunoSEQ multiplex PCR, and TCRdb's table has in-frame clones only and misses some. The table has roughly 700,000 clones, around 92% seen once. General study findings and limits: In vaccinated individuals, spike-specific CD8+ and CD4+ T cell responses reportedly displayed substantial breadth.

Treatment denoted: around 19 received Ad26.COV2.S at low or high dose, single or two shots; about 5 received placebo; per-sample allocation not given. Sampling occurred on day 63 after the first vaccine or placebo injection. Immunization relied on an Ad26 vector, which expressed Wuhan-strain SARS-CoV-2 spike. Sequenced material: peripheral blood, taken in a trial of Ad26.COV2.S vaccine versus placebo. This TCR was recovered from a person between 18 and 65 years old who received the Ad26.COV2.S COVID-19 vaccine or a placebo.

This CDR3 reads CASSYDRGNTEAFF. CDR3 nucleotides: TGCGCCAGCAGCTACGACAGAGGAAACACTGAAGCTTTCTTT. The chain couples TRBV5-1 to TRBJ1-1; D perhaps matches TRBD1 (5 bases). Germline lookup yields CDR1 SGHRS and CDR2 YFSETQ. V was clipped by 3 bases and J by 2 bases, with 11 bases between them. This CDR3 is built from 14 residues.